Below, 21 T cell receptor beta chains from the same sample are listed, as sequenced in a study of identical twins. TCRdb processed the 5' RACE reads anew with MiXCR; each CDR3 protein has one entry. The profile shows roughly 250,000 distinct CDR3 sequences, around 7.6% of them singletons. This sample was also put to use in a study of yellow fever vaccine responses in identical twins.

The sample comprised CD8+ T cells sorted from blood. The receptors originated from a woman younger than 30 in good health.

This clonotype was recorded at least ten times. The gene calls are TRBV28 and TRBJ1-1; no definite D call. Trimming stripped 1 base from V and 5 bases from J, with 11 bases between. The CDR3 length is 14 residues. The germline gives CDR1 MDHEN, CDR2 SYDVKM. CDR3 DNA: TGTGCCAGCAGTTTATTAGTCCTGAGGACTGAAGCTTTCTTT. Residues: CASSLLVLRTEAFF.

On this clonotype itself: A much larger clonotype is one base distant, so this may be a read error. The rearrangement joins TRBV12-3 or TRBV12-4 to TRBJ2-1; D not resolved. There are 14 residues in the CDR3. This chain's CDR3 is CVSSLGGMGNEQFF. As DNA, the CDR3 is TGTGTCAGCAGTTTAGGCGGAATGGGGAATGAGCAGTTCTTC.

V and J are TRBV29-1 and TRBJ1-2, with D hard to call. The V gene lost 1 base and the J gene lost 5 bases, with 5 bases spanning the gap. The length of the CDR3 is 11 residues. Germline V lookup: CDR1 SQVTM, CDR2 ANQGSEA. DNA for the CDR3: TGCAGCGTTGAAGTTACTTATGGCTACACCTTC. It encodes CSVEVTYGYTF.

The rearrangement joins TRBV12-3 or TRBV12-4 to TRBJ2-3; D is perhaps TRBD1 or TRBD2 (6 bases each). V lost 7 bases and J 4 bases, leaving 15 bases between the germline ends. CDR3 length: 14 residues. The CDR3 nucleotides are TGTGCCAGCACCCCCGCGAGGGGGGCAGATACGCAGTATTTT. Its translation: CASTPARGADTQYF.

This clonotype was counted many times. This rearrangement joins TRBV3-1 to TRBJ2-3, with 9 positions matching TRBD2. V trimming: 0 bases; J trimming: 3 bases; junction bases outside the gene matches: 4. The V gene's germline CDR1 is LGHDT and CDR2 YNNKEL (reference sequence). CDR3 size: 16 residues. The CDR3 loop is CASSQENLAGTDTQYF. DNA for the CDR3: TGTGCCAGCAGCCAAGAGAACCTAGCGGGGACAGATACGCAGTATTTT.

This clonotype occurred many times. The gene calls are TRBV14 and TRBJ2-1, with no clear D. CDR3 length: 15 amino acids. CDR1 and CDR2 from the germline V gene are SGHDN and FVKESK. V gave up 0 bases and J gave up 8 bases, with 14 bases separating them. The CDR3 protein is CASSQELIRWDEQFF. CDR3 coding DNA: TGTGCCAGCAGCCAAGAGCTCATACGATGGGATGAGCAGTTCTTC.

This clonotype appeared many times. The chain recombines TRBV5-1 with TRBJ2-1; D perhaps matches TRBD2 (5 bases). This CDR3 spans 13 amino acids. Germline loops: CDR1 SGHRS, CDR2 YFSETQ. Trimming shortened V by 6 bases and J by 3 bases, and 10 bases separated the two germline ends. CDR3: CASNPGDYNEQFF. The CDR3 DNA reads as TGCGCCAGCAATCCCGGGGACTACAATGAGCAGTTCTTC.

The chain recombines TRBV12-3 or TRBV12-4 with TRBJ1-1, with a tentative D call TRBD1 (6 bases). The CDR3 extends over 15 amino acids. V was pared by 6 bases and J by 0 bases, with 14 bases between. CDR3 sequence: CASSLGQYMNTEAFF. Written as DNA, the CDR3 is TGTGCCAGCAGCCTCGGACAGTACATGAACACTGAAGCTTTCTTT.

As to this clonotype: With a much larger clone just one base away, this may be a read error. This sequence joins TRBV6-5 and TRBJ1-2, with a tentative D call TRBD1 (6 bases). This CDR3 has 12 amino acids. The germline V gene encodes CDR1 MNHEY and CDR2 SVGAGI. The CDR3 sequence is CASSADSYGDTF. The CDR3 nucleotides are TGTGCCAGCAGTGCGGACAGTTATGGCGACACCTTC.

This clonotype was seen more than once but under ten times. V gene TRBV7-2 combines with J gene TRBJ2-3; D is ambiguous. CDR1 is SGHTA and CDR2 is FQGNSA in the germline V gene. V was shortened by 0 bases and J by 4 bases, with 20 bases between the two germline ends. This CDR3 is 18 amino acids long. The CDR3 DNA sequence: TGTGCCAGCAGCTTAGCGCACCCAATCACCCAACGCGCAGATACGCAGTATTTT. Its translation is CASSLAHPITQRADTQYF.

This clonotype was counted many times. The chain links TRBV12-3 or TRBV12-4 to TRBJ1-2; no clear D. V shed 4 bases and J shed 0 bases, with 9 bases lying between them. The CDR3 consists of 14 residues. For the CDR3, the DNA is TGTGCCAGCAGTTACGCCCAAGCTAACTATGGCTACACCTTC. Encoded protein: CASSYAQANYGYTF.

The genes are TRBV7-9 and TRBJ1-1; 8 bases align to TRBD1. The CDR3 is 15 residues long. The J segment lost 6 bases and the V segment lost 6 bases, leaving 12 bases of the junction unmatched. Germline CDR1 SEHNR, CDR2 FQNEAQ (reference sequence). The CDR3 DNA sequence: TGTGCCAGCAGGCAGGGGGCAGGGGGGAGAGCTGAAGCTTTCTTT. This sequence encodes CASRQGAGGRAEAFF.

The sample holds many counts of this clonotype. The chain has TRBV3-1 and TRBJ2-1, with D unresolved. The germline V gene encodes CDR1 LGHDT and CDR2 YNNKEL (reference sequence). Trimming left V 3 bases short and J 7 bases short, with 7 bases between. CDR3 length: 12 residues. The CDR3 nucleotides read TGTGCCAGCAGCCAGGAAGTAAATGAGCAGTTCTTC. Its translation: CASSQEVNEQFF.

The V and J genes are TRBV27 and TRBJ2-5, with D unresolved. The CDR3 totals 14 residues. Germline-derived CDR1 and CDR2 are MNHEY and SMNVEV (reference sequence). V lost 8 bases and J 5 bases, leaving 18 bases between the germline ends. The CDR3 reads CASSKGPSPETQYF. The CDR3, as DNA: TGTGCCAGCTCCAAGGGCCCCTCGCCGGAGACCCAGTACTTC.

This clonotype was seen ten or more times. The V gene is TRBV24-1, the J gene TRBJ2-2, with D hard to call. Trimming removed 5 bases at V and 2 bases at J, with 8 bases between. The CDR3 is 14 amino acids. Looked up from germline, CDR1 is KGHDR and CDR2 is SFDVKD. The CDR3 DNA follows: TGTGCCACCAGTGGACGACACAACACCGGGGAGCTGTTTTTT. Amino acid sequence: CATSGRHNTGELFF.

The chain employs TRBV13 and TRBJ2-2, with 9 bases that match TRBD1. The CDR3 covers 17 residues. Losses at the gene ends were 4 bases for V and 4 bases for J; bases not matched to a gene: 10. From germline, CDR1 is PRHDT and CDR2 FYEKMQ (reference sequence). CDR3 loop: CASSSRPGTGFTGELFF. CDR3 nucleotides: TGTGCCAGCAGCTCCCGTCCCGGGACAGGGTTCACCGGGGAGCTGTTTTTT.

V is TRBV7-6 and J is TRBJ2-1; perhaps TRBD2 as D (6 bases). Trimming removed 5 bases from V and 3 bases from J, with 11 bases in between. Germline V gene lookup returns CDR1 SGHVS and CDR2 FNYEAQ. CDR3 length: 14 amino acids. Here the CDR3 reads CASSLWGDYNEQFF. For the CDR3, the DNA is TGTGCCAGCAGCCTCTGGGGGGACTACAATGAGCAGTTCTTC. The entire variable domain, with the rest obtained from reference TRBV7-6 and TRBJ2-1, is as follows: GAGVSQSPRYKVTKRGQDVALRCDPISGHVSLYWYRQALGQGPEFLTYFNYEAQQDKSGLPNDRFSAERPEGSISTLTIQRTEQRDSAMYRCASSLWGDYNEQFFGPGTRLTVL.

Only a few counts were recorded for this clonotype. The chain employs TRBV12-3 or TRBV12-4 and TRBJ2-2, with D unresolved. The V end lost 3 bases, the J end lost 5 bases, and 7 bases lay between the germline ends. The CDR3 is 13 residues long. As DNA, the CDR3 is TGTGCCAGCAGTTTCGTAGGGACCGGGGAGCTGTTTTTT. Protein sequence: CASSFVGTGELFF.

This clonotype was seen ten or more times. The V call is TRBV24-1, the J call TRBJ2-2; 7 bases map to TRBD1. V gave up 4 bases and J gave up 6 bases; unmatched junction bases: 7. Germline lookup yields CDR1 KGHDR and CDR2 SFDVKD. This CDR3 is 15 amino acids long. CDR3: CATSDRFTGAGELFF. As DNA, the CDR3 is TGTGCCACCAGTGACCGCTTTACAGGGGCCGGGGAGCTGTTTTTT.

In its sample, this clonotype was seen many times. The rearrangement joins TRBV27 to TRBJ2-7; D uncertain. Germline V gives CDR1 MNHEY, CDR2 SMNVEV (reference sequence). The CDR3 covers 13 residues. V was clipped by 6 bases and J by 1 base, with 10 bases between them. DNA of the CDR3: TGTGCCAGCAGGTCCCATGATTCCTACGAGCAGTACGTC. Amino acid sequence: CASRSHDSYEQYV.

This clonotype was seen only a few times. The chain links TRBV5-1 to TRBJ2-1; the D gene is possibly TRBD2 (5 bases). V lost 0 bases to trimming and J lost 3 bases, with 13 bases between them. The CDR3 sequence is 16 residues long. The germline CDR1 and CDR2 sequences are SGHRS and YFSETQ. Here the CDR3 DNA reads TGCGCCAGCAGCTTGGCGTCCGGGATGATCTACAATGAGCAGTTCTTC. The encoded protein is CASSLASGMIYNEQFF.